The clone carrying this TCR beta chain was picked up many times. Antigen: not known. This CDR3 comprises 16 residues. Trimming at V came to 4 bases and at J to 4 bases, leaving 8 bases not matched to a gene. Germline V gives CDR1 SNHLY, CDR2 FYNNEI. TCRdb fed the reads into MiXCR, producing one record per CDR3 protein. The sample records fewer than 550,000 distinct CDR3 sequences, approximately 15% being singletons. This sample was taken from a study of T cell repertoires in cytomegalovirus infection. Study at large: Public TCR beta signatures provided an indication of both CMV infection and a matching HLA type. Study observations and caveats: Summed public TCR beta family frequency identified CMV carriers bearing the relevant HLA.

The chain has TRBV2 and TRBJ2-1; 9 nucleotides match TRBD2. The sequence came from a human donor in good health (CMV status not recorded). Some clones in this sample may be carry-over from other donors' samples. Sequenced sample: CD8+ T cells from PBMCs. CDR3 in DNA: TGTGCCAGCAGTGCCCGCCAAGGACTAGCGTACAATGAGCAGTTCTTC. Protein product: CASSARQGLAYNEQFF. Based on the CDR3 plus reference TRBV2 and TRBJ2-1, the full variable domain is EPEVTQTPSHQVTQMGQEVILRCVPISNHLYFYWYRQILGQKVEFLVSFYNNEISEKSEIFDDQFSVERPDGSNFTLKIRSTKLEDSAMYFCASSARQGLAYNEQFFGPGTRLTVL.